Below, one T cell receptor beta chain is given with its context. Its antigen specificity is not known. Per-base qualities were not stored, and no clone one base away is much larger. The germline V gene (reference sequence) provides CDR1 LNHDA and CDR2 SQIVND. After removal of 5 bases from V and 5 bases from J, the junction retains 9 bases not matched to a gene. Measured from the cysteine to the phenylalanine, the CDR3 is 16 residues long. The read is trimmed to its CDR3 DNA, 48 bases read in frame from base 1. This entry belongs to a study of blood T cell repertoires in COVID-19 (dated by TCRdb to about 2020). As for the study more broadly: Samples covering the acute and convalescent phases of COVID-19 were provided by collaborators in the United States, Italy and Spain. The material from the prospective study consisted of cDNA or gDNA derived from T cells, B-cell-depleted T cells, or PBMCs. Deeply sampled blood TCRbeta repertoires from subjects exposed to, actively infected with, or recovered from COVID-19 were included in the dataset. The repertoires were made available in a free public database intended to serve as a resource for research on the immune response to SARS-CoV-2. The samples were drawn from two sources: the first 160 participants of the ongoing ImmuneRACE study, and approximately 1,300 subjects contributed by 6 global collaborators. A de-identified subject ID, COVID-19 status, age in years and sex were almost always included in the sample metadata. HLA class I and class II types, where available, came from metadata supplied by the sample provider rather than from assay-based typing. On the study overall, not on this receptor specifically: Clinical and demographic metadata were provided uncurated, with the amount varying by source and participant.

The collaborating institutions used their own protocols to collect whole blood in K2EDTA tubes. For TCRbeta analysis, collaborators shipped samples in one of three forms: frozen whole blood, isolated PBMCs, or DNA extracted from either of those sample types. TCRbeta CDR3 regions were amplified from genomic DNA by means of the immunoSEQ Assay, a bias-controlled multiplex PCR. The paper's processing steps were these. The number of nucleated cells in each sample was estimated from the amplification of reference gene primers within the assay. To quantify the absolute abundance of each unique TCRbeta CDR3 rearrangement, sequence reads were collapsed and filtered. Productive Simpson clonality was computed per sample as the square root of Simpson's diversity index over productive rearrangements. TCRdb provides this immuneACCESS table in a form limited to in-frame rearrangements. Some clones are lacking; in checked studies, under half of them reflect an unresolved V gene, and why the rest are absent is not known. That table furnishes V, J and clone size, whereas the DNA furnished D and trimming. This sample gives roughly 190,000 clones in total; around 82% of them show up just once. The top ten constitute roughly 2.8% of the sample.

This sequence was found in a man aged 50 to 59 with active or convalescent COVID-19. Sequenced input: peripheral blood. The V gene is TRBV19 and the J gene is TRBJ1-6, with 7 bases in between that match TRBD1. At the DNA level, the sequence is TGTGCCAGTAGTGCACAAGGGACAGAAAATAATTCACCCCTCCACTTT. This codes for CASSAQGTENNSPLHF. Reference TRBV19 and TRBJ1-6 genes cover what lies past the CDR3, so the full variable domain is DGGITQSPKYLFRKEGQNVTLSCEQNLNHDAMYWYRQDPGQGLRLIYYSQIVNDFQKGDIAEGYSVSREKKESFPLTVTSAQKNPTAFYLCASSAQGTENNSPLHFGNGTRLTVT.